This TCR beta chain was retrieved from a study of blood T cell repertoires in COVID-19. The CDR3 length is 15 residues. Per the germline V gene, CDR1 is MNHNY and CDR2 is SVGAGI (reference sequence). The J segment lost 6 bases and the V segment lost 0 bases, leaving 5 bases of the junction unmatched. The repertoire was sequenced with immunoSEQ multiplex PCR; TCRdb's copy has only in-frame clones and lacks some. This sample has 80,000 to 95,000 clones, with roughly 90% found just once. The table lists this clone with a few counts. The receptor was derived from a woman in her 70s with acute or convalescent COVID-19. The chain couples TRBV6-6 to TRBJ1-5, with 7 bases aligning to TRBD1. Sample: peripheral blood. The CDR3 spells CASSYSTGRGQPQHF. CDR3 coding DNA: TGTGCCAGCAGTTACTCGACAGGGCGAGGTCAGCCCCAGCATTTT.